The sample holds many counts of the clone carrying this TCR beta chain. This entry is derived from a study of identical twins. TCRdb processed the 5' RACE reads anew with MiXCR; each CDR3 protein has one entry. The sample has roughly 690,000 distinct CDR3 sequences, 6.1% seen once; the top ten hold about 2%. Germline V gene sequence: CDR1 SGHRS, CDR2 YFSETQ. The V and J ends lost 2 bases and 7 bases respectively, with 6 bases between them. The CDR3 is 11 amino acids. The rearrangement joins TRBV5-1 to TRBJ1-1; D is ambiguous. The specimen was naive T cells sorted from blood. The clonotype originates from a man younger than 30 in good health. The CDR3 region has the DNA TGCGCCAGCAGCTTCGCGCTTGAAGCTTTCTTT. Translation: CASSFALEAFF.